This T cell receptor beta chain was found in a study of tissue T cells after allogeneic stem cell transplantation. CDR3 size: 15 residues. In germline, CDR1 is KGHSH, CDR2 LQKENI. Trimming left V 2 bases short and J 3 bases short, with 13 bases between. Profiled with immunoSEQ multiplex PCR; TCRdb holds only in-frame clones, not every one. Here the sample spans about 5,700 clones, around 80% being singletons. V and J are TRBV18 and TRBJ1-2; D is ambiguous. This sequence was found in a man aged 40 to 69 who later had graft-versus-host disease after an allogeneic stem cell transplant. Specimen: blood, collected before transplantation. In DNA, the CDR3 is TGTGCCAGCTCACCATGGGGAGGGAGTGACTATGGCTACACCTTC. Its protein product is CASSPWGGSDYGYTF.